These T cell receptor beta chains were read from a single sample in a study of T cell responses to AZD1222 COVID-19 vaccine. Method: immunoSEQ multiplex PCR; TCRdb's copy keeps in-frame clones and lacks some. The sample holds tens of thousands of clones, 91% seen once. The sequences come from peripheral blood, collected 28 days after the second AZD1222 dose. These receptors all come from an adult who received the AZD1222 COVID-19 vaccine. CDR3s include the opening cysteine and the closing phenylalanine or tryptophan. The order of the fields is V gene, CDR3 protein.

>TRBV7-9
CASSYGQGGETQYF
>TRBV5-1
CASSTQGSGANVLTF
>TRBV6-5
CASSPGGSSGNTIYF
>TRBV7-3
CASQRDRGDGETQYF
>TRBV3-1/TRBV3-2
CASSQDLRTGEATQYF
>TRBV3-1/TRBV3-2
CASRGQGYLTEAFF
>TRBV5-1
CASSPAPQGETQYF
>TRBV7-6
CASSPSTSGSNEQFF
>TRBV6-6
CASSYATNSPLHF
>TRBV7-9
CASSLDSGPHNEQFF
>TRBV28
CASSGADRGNTGELFF
>TRBV3-1/TRBV3-2
CASSQGGAGAEQFF
>TRBV7-9
CASSSNTGTLNTEAFF
>TRBV7-9
CASSLVSGQGGNEQYF
>TRBV19
CASSSSRGNSPLHF
>TRBV11-2
CASSLEPQHF
>TRBV20-1
CSASEGTANTEAFF
>TRBV11-2
CASSRGINQPQHF
>TRBV19
CASSMTGSQPQHF